The TCR beta chain described here comes from a study of blood T cell repertoires in COVID-19. Methods used by the authors: How many nucleated cells were present was estimated from reference gene primer amplification. Some clones are missing from TCRdb's copy, which holds only in-frame ones; the method was immunoSEQ multiplex PCR. The V and J calls and clone size are taken from that table; D and trimming were inferred from the DNA. The sample records approximately 52,000 clones, approximately 92% being singletons. The sample taken for sequencing was peripheral blood. The receptor was isolated from a man aged 50 to 59 with active COVID-19.

The CDR3 bases are TGTGCCAGCAGAAGGGACAGGGGAACCCAAGAGACCCAGTACTTC. It codes for CASRRDRGTQETQYF. The chain carries TRBV7-2 and TRBJ2-5; 10 bases fit TRBD1. This CDR3 region has 15 residues. After removal of 6 bases from V and 1 base from J, the junction contained 5 bases not matched to a gene. CDR1 and CDR2 (germline): SGHTA, FQGNSA.